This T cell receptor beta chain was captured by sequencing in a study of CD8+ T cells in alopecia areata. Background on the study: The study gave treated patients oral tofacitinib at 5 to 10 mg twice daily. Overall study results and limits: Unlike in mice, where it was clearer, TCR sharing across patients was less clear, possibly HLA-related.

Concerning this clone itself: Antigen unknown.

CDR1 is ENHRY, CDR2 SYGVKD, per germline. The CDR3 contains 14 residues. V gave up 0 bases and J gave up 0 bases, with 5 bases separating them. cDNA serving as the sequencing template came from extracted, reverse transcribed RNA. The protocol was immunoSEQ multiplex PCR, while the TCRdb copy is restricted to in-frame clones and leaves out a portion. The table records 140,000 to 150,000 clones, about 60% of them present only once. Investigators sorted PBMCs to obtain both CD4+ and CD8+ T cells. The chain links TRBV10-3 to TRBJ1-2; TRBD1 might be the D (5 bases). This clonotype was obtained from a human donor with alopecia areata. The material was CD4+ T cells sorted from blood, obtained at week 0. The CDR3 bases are TGTGCCATCAGTGAGTCGACAGCTAACTATGGCTACACCTTC. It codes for CAISESTANYGYTF.